This entry lists 19 T cell receptor beta chains sequenced from one sample in a study of metastatic and nonmetastatic thyroid tumors. TCRdb reprocessed the PCR reads via MiXCR. The table lists about 7,100 clones, around 37% of them singletons. No treatment had been given to any patient before thyroid surgery. Sequenced material: adjacent normal tissue. Every receptor here comes from a female donor with papillary thyroid cancer or a benign thyroid nodule (not recorded which). Some clones in this sample may be carry-over from other donors' samples.

This chain connects TRBV6-1 to TRBJ2-7, with TRBD1 matching 8 bases. CDR1 and CDR2 from the germline V gene are MNHNS and SASEGT. The V segment lost 7 bases and the J segment 4 bases; nucleotides outside the gene matches: 6. CDR3 length: 13 residues. The CDR3 reads CASMDRDLYEQYF. The DNA of the CDR3 is TGTGCCAGCATGGACAGGGACCTATACGAGCAGTACTTC.

The sample holds a few counts of this clone. The chain combines TRBV28 with TRBJ2-7; D could derive from TRBD1 or TRBD2 (5 bases each). The CDR3 covers 14 residues. Trimming removed 3 bases at V and 7 bases at J, with 16 bases between. Per the germline V gene, CDR1 is MDHEN and CDR2 is SYDVKM. CDR3 amino acids: CASSFQGPPLEQYF. Written as DNA, the CDR3 is TGTGCCAGCAGTTTTCAGGGACCCCCTTTGGAGCAGTACTTC. The variable domain in full, with the rest retrieved from reference TRBV28 and TRBJ2-7, is DVKVTQSSRYLVKRTGEKVFLECVQDMDHENMFWYRQDPGLGLRLIYFSYDVKMKEKGDIPEGYSVSREKKERFSLILESASTNQTSMYLCASSFQGPPLEQYFGPGTRLTVT.

This clone was recorded many times. The CDR3 DNA sequence: TGTGCCAGCAGTGCGGGGTCTGGGACAGGGGACTCCTACGAGCAGTACTTC. Translated, it gives CASSAGSGTGDSYEQYF. This chain joins TRBV27 and TRBJ2-7; 10 bases line up with TRBD1. This CDR3 comprises 17 residues. The V segment lost 5 bases and the J segment 0 bases; nucleotides outside the gene matches: 10. Germline V gene lookup returns CDR1 MNHEY and CDR2 SMNVEV (reference sequence).

The chain is built from TRBV20-1 and TRBJ2-5; TRBD1 matches at 9 bases. There are 15 residues in the CDR3. The trim removed 6 bases at V and 4 bases at J, leaving 12 bases unmatched. Germline loops: CDR1 DFQATT, CDR2 SNEGSKA (reference sequence). The CDR3 loop is CSARSGTGLSETQYF. The CDR3, as DNA: TGCAGTGCGCGATCCGGGACAGGGTTATCAGAGACCCAGTACTTC.

This clone has more than one count but fewer than ten. The V and J genes are TRBV5-1 and TRBJ1-1, with D tentatively TRBD1 (6 bases). The V end lost 5 bases, the J end lost 7 bases, and 15 bases lay between the germline ends. This CDR3 is 13 amino acids long. Germline assignment: CDR1 SGHRS and CDR2 YFSETQ. The CDR3 nucleotides read TGCGCCAGCAGGGTACAGGGAATGGGTGAAGCTTTCTTT. Amino acid sequence: CASRVQGMGEAFF.

This clone appeared a few times. This chain joins TRBV6-2 or TRBV6-3 and TRBJ2-7; possible D gene TRBD2, 5 bases. The CDR3 loop spans 14 amino acids. V gave up 6 bases and J gave up 4 bases, with 16 bases separating them. Germline V gene lookup returns CDR1 MNHEY and CDR2 SVGEGT. This CDR3 reads CASRAGPQIYEQYF. The CDR3 nucleotides read TGTGCCAGCAGGGCGGGTCCTCAAATTTACGAGCAGTACTTC.

Of note for this clone: The final CDR3 position lacks the conserved phenylalanine or tryptophan, pointing to a likely read error. The limits of the CDR3 on the DNA are not certain, so only TCRdb's listed CDR3 is given. The rearrangement uses TRBV6-1 and TRBJ1-4. The CDR3 length is 12 residues, termini included. Germline V gene lookup returns CDR1 MNHNS and CDR2 SASEGT. The CDR3 protein is CAISPTNEKLIC.

The gene calls are TRBV11-2 and TRBJ2-7, with 7 bases lining up with TRBD2. CDR1 is SGHAT, CDR2 FQNNGV, per germline. The CDR3 is 19 amino acids. V lost 0 bases and J lost 3; bases outside the gene matches: 17. The CDR3 sequence is CASSLDRAGTGLLHYEQYF. The CDR3 nucleotides are TGTGCCAGCAGCTTAGATCGGGCAGGTACGGGACTACTTCACTACGAGCAGTACTTC. Combining the CDR3 with reference TRBV11-2 and TRBJ2-7 gives the whole variable domain EAGVAQSPRYKIIEKRQSVAFWCNPISGHATLYWYQQILGQGPKLLIQFQNNGVVDDSQLPKDRFSAERLKGVDSTLKIQPAKLEDSAVYLCASSLDRAGTGLLHYEQYFGPGTRLTVT.

The V call is TRBV20-1, the J call TRBJ2-2, with TRBD2 identical over 7 bases. Germline loops: CDR1 DFQATT, CDR2 SNEGSKA (reference sequence). The CDR3 runs 14 residues. V shed 5 bases and J 3 bases; nucleotides not matched to a gene: 6. CDR3 sequence (DNA): TGCAGTGCTTCCAGCGGGGCAGACACCGGGGAGCTGTTTTTT. It encodes CSASSGADTGELFF.

The J gene is TRBJ2-7, the V gene TRBV20-1; 10 positions agree with TRBD2. The CDR3 sequence is 15 residues long. Germline-derived CDR1 and CDR2 are DFQATT and SNEGSKA (reference sequence). V was pared by 3 bases and J by 5 bases, with 10 bases of the junction left unmatched. DNA of the CDR3: TGCAGTGCTAGGTCCCTAGCGGGGGCCCTCCACGAGCAGTACTTC. It specifies CSARSLAGALHEQYF.

This clone is judged medium-sized. The V call is TRBV20-1, the J call TRBJ1-6; D possibly corresponds to TRBD1 (5 bases). Trimming took off 1 base at V and 5 bases at J, with 12 bases between the two ends. The CDR3 consists of 15 residues. Germline CDR1 reads DFQATT; CDR2 reads SNEGSKA (reference sequence). Written as DNA, the CDR3 is TGCAGTGCTAGAGCGGCAGGGAGTAATAATTCACCCCTCCACTTT. Its translation: CSARAAGSNNSPLHF.

This clone is termed medium-sized. V usage is TRBV20-1 and J usage is TRBJ2-7; TRBD1 or TRBD2 may be the D gene (6 bases each). Germline assignment: CDR1 DFQATT and CDR2 SNEGSKA (reference sequence). V dropped 5 bases and J dropped 0 bases, with 14 bases sitting between them. This CDR3 has 14 residues. CDR3 sequence reads: CSALRGGSSYEQYF. CDR3 in DNA: TGCAGTGCTCTGCGAGGGGGGAGCTCCTACGAGCAGTACTTC.

The genes are TRBV7-9 and TRBJ1-2; unclear D gene. CDR1 and CDR2 from the germline V gene are SEHNR and FQNEAQ (reference sequence). CDR3 size: 13 residues. Trimming removed 6 bases from V and 2 bases from J, with 10 bases in between. CDR3 DNA sequence: TGTGCCAGCAGTCTTGGAGACAACTATGGCTACACCTTC. Translated: CASSLGDNYGYTF.

The rearrangement uses TRBV12-3 or TRBV12-4 and TRBJ1-1, with 8 bases identical to TRBD1. CDR3 size: 14 residues. The V segment lost 7 bases and the J segment 1 base; nucleotides outside the gene matches: 5. The CDR3 DNA reads as TGTGCCAGCACCCGGACAGGGACGAACACTGAAGCTTTCTTT. It encodes CASTRTGTNTEAFF.

In its sample, this clone was seen a few times. Other nucleotide sequences from this sample produce the same CDR3. The rearrangement links TRBV6-1 to TRBJ2-7; TRBD1 matches at 8 bases. V was pared by 5 bases and J by 3 bases, with 9 bases of the junction left unmatched. The CDR3 length is 15 residues. Germline V CDR1 and CDR2: MNHNS, SASEGT. CDR3 DNA: TGTGCCAGCAGTCGCACCGGGACAGGTAACTACGAGCAGTACTTC. Protein product: CASSRTGTGNYEQYF.

V and J are TRBV19 and TRBJ1-2, with TRBD1 matching over 8 bases. The CDR3 consists of 14 residues. CDR1 is LNHDA, CDR2 SQIVND, per germline (reference sequence). The V segment lost 3 bases and the J segment 7 bases; nucleotides outside the gene matches: 7. The DNA of the CDR3 is TGTGCCAGTAGTATGCTTGCAGGGGGCTCTGGCTACACCTTC. It specifies CASSMLAGGSGYTF.

By frequency in the sample, this clone is medium-sized. The chain recombines TRBV11-2 with TRBJ2-1; D might be TRBD2 (5 bases). The CDR3 is 17 residues long. V lost 3 bases to trimming and J lost 8 bases, with 23 bases between them. Germline lookup yields CDR1 SGHAT and CDR2 FQNNGV. The CDR3 reads CASSFLTSRISVDEQFF. The CDR3 DNA reads TGTGCCAGCAGCTTCCTAACTAGTCGCATATCTGTGGATGAGCAGTTCTTC. The full variable domain, in which reference TRBV11-2 and TRBJ2-1 provide the parts outside the CDR3, is EAGVAQSPRYKIIEKRQSVAFWCNPISGHATLYWYQQILGQGPKLLIQFQNNGVVDDSQLPKDRFSAERLKGVDSTLKIQPAKLEDSAVYLCASSFLTSRISVDEQFFGPGTRLTVL.

The chain employs TRBV2 and TRBJ2-7; D is possibly TRBD1 or TRBD2 (5 bases each). Germline V gives CDR1 SNHLY, CDR2 FYNNEI. V was pared by 8 bases and J by 3 bases, with 11 bases between. The CDR3 length is 12 residues. This chain's CDR3 is CASRGGFYEQYF. In DNA form, the CDR3 reads TGTGCCAGCCGTGGGGGATTCTACGAGCAGTACTTC.

V gene TRBV27 combines with J gene TRBJ2-1; D is unclear. Looked up from germline, CDR1 is MNHEY and CDR2 is SMNVEV (reference sequence). This CDR3 spans 13 amino acids. V was cut by 2 bases and J by 3 bases, with 5 bases left in between. The CDR3, as DNA: TGTGCCAGCAGTTTACACAACTACAATGAGCAGTTCTTC. Its protein is CASSLHNYNEQFF.